This T cell receptor (beta chain) was identified during a study of blood T cell repertoires in COVID-19. Background on the study: Samples taken during acute and convalescent COVID-19 were collected in the United States, Italy and Spain. PBMCs, B-cell-depleted T cells, or T cells provided the cDNA or gDNA that made up the material.

Original processing notes: Using reference gene primer amplification, nucleated cell counts were estimated. Measured with immunoSEQ multiplex PCR; TCRdb has only the in-frame clones, and not every one. D and trimming were read from the DNA, whereas the V and J calls and clone size are those reported in that table. The data hold about 140,000 clones, with about nine tenths observed a single time. V was shortened by 6 bases and J by 5 bases, with 13 bases between the two germline ends. Germline CDR1 reads SNHLY; CDR2 reads FYNNEI. The CDR3 is made up of 13 amino acids. This clonotype originated in a man between 50 and 59 years old with active or convalescent COVID-19. Sequences were obtained from peripheral blood. The chain combines TRBV2 with TRBJ1-1; D ambiguous. The CDR3: CASSGGGWTEAFF. CDR3 nucleotide sequence: TGTGCCAGCAGCGGAGGAGGGTGGACTGAAGCTTTCTTT.